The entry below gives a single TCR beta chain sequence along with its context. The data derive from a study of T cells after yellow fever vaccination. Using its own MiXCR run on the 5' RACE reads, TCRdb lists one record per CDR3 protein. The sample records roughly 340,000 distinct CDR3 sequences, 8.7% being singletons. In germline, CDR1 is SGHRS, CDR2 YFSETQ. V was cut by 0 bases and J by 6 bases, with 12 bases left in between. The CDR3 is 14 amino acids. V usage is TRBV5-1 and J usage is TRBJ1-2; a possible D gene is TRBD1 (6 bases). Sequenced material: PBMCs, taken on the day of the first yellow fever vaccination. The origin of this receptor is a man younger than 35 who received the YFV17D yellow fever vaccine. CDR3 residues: CASSLAGAKDGYTF. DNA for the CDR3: TGCGCCAGCAGCTTGGCAGGGGCCAAGGATGGCTACACCTTC. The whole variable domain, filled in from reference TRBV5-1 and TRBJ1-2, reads KAGVTQTPRYLIKTRGQQVTLSCSPISGHRSVSWYQQTPGQGLQFLFEYFSETQRNKGNFPGRFSGRQFSNSRSEMNVSTLELGDSALYLCASSLAGAKDGYTFGSGTRLTVV.